This is a list of T cell receptor beta chains from one sample in a study of yellow fever vaccine responses in identical twins. MiXCR, applied by TCRdb to the RT-PCR reads, yields one record per CDR3 protein. The sample has about 16,000 distinct CDR3 sequences, roughly 85% seen once. The sample was T cells from blood (PBMCs), unsorted or a sorted subset (not recorded which), taken before or after yellow fever vaccination (not recorded which). The receptors derive from a young woman who received the yellow fever vaccine. CDR3s include the opening cysteine and the closing phenylalanine or tryptophan.

j_gene	v_gene	CDR3aa
TRBJ2-7	TRBV11-3	CASSRGLAVYEQYF
TRBJ2-7	TRBV2	CASSRDGGYEQYF
TRBJ2-7	TRBV11-1	CASSLMGLGPKGEQYF
TRBJ2-1	TRBV9	CASGSDYYNEQFF
TRBJ2-3	TRBV4-3	CASSQRTSGSGTDTQYF
TRBJ2-7	TRBV29-1	CSVVIAGAYEQYF
TRBJ2-7	TRBV11-3	CASSRGLAGYEQYF
TRBJ2-3	TRBV7-2	CASSLAGGPSGTDTQYF
TRBJ2-1	TRBV19	CASSIPGTEQFF
TRBJ2-7	TRBV29-1	CSVEREAGGYAEQYF
TRBJ1-5	TRBV7-2	CASTASRNSNQPQHF
TRBJ2-2	TRBV23-1	CASSLSPTESDGELFF
TRBJ2-7	TRBV29-1	CSVVTSGYSYEQYF
TRBJ2-7	TRBV11-3	CASRPRAASEQYF
TRBJ2-3	TRBV5-1	CASRQGAADTQYF
TRBJ2-7	TRBV13	CASRQDSSFYEQYF
TRBJ2-1	TRBV5-1	CASSLGPAGGQYNEQFF
TRBJ2-3	TRBV5-1	CASSLGAALNTDTQYF
TRBJ2-2	TRBV20-1	CSARDGGGRSTGELFF
TRBJ2-7	TRBV2	CASSDPPFPLYF
TRBJ2-1	TRBV4-1	CASSQDDGGFYNEQFF
TRBJ2-5	TRBV18	CASSLRQDQETQYF
TRBJ1-2	TRBV29-1	CSVVRDGYTF
TRBJ1-5	TRBV11-3	CASSLGGRVGNQPQHF
TRBJ2-1	TRBV15	CATSRGTGPYNEQFF
TRBJ2-1	TRBV29-1	CSVVRDSTYNEQFF
TRBJ2-5	TRBV11-3	CASSSLVQETQYF